This passage covers 6 T cell receptor beta chains from one sample sequenced in a study of cytomegalovirus exposure and HLA in healthy donors. The primer mix had 60 Vbeta and 13 Jbeta primers. Clones were sequenced by immunoSEQ multiplex PCR, and TCRdb holds only the in-frame ones, with some missing. In the table there are roughly 160,000 clones, roughly 80% of which are singletons. Specimen: PBMCs. All receptors derive from a boy between 2 and 15 years old in good health and CMV-seronegative.

CDR3 bases: TGTGCCAGCAGTGCCTACCGAACGAGCACAGATACGCAGTATTTT. Its translation: CASSAYRTSTDTQYF. The chain employs TRBV28 and TRBJ2-3; D remains unclear. Germline CDR1 and CDR2: MDHEN and SYDVKM. This CDR3 has 15 residues. Trimming left V 5 bases short and J 0 bases short, with 12 bases between. The entire variable domain, with the rest obtained from reference TRBV28 and TRBJ2-3, is as follows: DVKVTQSSRYLVKRTGEKVFLECVQDMDHENMFWYRQDPGLGLRLIYFSYDVKMKEKGDIPEGYSVSREKKERFSLILESASTNQTSMYLCASSAYRTSTDTQYFGPGTRLTVL.

This clone showed up just once. This chain uses TRBV7-9 with TRBJ1-5; D gene ambiguous. Germline V gene data show CDR1 as SEHNR and CDR2 as FQNEAQ (reference sequence). Trimming cost V 1 base and J 2 bases, with 12 bases left between them. The CDR3 spans 16 residues. The CDR3 region has the DNA TGTGCCAGCAGCTTAGGCGGACTGCCAGGCAATCAGCCCCAGCATTTT. Encoded protein: CASSLGGLPGNQPQHF. Filled out from reference TRBV7-9 and TRBJ1-5, the complete variable domain reads DTGVSQNPRHKITKRGQNVTFRCDPISEHNRLYWYRQTLGQGPEFLTYFQNEAQLEKSRLLSDRFSAERPKGSFSTLEIQRTEQGDSAMYLCASSLGGLPGNQPQHFGDGTRLSIL.

The chain links TRBV2 to TRBJ2-3, with 8 bases that match TRBD2. V dropped 2 bases and J dropped 3; count of bases not matched to a gene: 13. This CDR3 contains 18 residues. Germline V gene data show CDR1 as SNHLY and CDR2 as FYNNEI. CDR3 sequence reads: CASSERVAGRASTDTQYF. For the CDR3, the DNA is TGTGCCAGCAGTGAACGGGTGGCCGGGAGGGCCTCGACAGATACGCAGTATTTT.

The CDR3 DNA sequence: TGTGCTAGTGTTAGGGACAGGGAATTCCTTGGCTACACCTTC. Its translation is CASVRDREFLGYTF. The V gene is TRBV12-5, the J gene TRBJ1-2; 9 nucleotides agree with TRBD1. CDR3 length: 14 amino acids. Trimming removed 7 bases from V and 7 bases from J; junction bases left unmatched: 10. Germline CDR1 LGHNT, CDR2 FRNRAP.

CDR3 bases: TGTGCCAGCAGCTTTGGGACACTAAACTATGGCTACACCTTC. This encodes CASSFGTLNYGYTF. The V and J genes are TRBV5-5 and TRBJ1-2, with a tentative D call TRBD1 (6 bases). Per the germline V gene, CDR1 is SGHKS and CDR2 is YYEKEE (reference sequence). V lost 2 bases to trimming and J lost 2 bases, with 10 bases between them. This CDR3 has 14 residues.

The rearrangement joins TRBV6-6 to TRBJ2-7, with 10 bases identical to TRBD2. Per the germline V gene, CDR1 is MNHNY and CDR2 is SVGAGI (reference sequence). The junction had 9 bases not matched to a gene; V was cut back by 6 bases and J by 4 bases. This CDR3 has 15 residues. The CDR3 nucleotides read TGTGCCAGCAGCCTCAGGACTAGCGGTGCGTACGAGCAGTACTTC. Translating gives CASSLRTSGAYEQYF.